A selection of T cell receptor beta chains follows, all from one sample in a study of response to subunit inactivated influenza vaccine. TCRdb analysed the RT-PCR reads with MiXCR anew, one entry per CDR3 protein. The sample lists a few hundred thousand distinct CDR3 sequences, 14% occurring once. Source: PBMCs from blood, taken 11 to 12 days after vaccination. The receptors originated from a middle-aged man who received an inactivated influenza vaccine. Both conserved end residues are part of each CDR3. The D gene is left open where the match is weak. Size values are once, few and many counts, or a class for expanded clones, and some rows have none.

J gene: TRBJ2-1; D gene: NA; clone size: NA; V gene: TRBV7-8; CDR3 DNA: TGTGCCAGTACCAGGGGCCGGCTCAGCTATGAGCAGTTCTTC; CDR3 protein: CASTRGRLSYEQFF
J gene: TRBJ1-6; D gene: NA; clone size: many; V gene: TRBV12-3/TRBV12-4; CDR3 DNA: TGTGCCAGCAACCGTATTCCGACTTCACCCCTCCACTTT; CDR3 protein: CASNRIPTSPLHF
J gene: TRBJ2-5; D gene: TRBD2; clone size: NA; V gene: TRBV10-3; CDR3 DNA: TGTGCCATACAGCGGGGAAGCCAAGAGACCCAGTACTTC; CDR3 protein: CAIQRGSQETQYF
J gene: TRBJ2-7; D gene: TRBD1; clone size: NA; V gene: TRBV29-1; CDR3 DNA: TGCAGCGGTGGACAGGGCTACGAGCAGTACTTC; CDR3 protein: CSGGQGYEQYF
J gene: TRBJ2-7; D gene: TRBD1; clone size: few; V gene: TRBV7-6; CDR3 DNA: TGTGCCAGCAGCGCCAGGACAGGCTCCTACGAGCAGTACTTC; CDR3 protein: CASSARTGSYEQYF
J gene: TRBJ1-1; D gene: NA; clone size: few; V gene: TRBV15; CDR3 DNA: TGTGCCACCAGCAGGACCCAGACTGAAGCTTTCTTT; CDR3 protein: CATSRTQTEAFF
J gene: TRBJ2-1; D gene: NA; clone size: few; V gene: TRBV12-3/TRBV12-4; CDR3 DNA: TGTGCCAGCGGATCGGGGGCCAGGCACAATGAGCAGTTCTTC; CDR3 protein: CASGSGARHNEQFF
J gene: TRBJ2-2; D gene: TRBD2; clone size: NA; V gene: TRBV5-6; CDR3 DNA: TGTGCCAGCAGCTGGGTAGCGGGCGCGAACACCGGGGAGCTGTTTTTT; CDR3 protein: CASSWVAGANTGELFF
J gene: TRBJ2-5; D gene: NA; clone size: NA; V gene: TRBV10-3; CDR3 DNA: TGTGCCATCAGTGAGGCCGGGTTCAAAGAGACCCAGTACTTC; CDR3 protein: CAISEAGFKETQYF
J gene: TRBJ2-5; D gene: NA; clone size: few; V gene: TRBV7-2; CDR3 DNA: TGTGCCAGCAGCTTAGAAACTAGTTCCCAGTACTTC; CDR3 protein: CASSLETSSQYF
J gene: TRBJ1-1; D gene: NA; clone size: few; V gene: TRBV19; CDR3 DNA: TGTGCCAGTAGTATAGATCTATCGACAGATGAAGCTTTCTTT; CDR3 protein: CASSIDLSTDEAFF
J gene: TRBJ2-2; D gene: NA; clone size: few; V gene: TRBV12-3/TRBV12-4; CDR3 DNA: TGTGCCAGCACCCCATTAAGGGGATCCGGGGAGCTGTTTTTT; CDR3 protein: CASTPLRGSGELFF
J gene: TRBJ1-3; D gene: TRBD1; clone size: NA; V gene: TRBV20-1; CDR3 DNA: TGCAGTGCCAGGGACAGGGGATACGCTGGAAACACCATATATTTT; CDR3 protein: CSARDRGYAGNTIYF
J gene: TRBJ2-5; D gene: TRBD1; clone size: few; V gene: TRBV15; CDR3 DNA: TGTGCCACCAGCAGCAGGGGGCGAGAGACCCAGTACTTC; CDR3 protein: CATSSRGRETQYF
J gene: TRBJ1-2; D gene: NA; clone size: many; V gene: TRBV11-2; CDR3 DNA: TGTGCCAGCAGCTCAGACCGACAGCCCGACGGTTCTGGCTACACCTTC; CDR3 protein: CASSSDRQPDGSGYTF
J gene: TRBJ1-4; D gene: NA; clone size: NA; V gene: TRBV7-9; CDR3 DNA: TGTGCCAGCAGCCTTGACCCTTACGCTGAAAAACTGTTTTTT; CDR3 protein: CASSLDPYAEKLFF
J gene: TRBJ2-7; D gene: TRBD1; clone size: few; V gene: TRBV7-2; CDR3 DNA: TGTGCCAGCAGCTTACCCGGGACAGCCTCCTACGAGCAGTACTTC; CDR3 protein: CASSLPGTASYEQYF
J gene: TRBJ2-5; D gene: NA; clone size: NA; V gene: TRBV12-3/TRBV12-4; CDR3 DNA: TGTGCCAGCAGTTTTCTAGCGTCAGAGACCCAGTACTTC; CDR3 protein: CASSFLASETQYF
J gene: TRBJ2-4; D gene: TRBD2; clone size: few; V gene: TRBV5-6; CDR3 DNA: TGTGCCAGCAGCTCGCTAGCGGAAAACATTCAGTACTTC; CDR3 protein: CASSSLAENIQYF
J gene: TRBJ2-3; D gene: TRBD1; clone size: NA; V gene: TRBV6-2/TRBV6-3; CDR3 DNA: TGTGCCAGCAGTACGACAGGGTCAACGCAGTATTTT; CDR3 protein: CASSTTGSTQYF
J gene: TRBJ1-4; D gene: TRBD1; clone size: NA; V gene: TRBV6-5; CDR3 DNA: TGTGCCAGCAGTTACCCCGGGACAGGGGGTGAAAAACTGTTTTTT; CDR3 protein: CASSYPGTGGEKLFF
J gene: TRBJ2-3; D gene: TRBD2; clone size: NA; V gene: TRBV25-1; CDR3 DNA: TGTGCCAGCAGTGGGGGACTAGCGGGCCGCACAGATACGCAGTATTTT; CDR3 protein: CASSGGLAGRTDTQYF
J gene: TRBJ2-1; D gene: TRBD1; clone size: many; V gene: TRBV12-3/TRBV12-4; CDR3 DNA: TGTGCCAGCAGTTTCGGACAGGGATCCTACAATGAGCAGTTCTTC; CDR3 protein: CASSFGQGSYNEQFF
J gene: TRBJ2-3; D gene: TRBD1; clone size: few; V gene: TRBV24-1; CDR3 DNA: TGTGCCACCGCACCCCGAAGGGGACAGCGCACAGATACGCAGTATTTT; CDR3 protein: CATAPRRGQRTDTQYF
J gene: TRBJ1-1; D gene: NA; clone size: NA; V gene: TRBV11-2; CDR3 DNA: TGTGCCAGCAGCTCCCATCGGGGACCCAAAAACACTGAAGCTTTCTTT; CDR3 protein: CASSSHRGPKNTEAFF
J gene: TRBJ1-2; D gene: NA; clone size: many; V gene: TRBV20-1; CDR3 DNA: TGCAGTGCCCGGGGCATGAGGGCCTATGGCTACACCTTC; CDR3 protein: CSARGMRAYGYTF
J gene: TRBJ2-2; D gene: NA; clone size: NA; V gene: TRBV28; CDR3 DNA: TGTGCCAGTACCAGGGTAGCCGGGGAGCTGTTTTTT; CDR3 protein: CASTRVAGELFF
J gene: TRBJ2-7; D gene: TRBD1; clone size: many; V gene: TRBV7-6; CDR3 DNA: TGTGCCAGCAGCCCACGGGACAGGGGGTCATACGAGCAGTACTTC; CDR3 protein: CASSPRDRGSYEQYF
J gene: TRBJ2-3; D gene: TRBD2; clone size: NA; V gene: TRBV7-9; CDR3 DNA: TGTGCCAGCAGCTCTGCGGGACTAGCGGGCACAGATACGCAGTATTTT; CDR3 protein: CASSSAGLAGTDTQYF
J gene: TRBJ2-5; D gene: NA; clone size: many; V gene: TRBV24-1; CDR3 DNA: TGTGCCACCAGTGATTTAAGTCTCGGCCTCCAAGAGACCCAGTACTTC; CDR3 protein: CATSDLSLGLQETQYF
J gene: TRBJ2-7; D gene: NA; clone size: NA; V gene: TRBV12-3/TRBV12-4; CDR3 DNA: TGTGCCAGCAGTTTAACGGTCACCTACGAGCAGTACTTC; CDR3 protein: CASSLTVTYEQYF
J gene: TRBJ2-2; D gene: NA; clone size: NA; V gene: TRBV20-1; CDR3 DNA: TGCAGTGCTAGTTCGGCAGGGTCGATCGGGGAGCTGTTTTTT; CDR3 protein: CSASSAGSIGELFF
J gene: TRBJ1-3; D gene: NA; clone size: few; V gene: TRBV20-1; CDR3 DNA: TGCAGTGCTAGTTTTGGAAACACCATATATTTT; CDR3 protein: CSASFGNTIYF
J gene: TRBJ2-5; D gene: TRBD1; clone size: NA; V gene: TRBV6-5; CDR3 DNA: TGTGCCAGCAGTTACTCCGGGACAGTATCAGGAGAGACCCAGTACTTC; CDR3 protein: CASSYSGTVSGETQYF
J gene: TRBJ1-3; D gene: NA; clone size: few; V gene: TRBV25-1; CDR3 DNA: TGTGCCAGCAGTGAATGGCTGGGGTTTTTATATTTT; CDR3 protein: CASSEWLGFLYF
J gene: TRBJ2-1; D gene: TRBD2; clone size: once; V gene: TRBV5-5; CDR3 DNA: TGTGCCAGCAGCCGGACTAGCGGAGGCACAATTGAGCAGTTCTTC; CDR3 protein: CASSRTSGGTIEQFF
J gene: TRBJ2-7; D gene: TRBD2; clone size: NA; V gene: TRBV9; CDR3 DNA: TGTGCCAGCAACACCGGGACTAGCTACTACGAGCAGTACTTC; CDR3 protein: CASNTGTSYYEQYF
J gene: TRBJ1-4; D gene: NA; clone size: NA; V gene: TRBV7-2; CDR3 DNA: TGTGCCAGCAGCCTAGGGTACCAAGCTAATGAAAAACTGTTTTTT; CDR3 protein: CASSLGYQANEKLFF
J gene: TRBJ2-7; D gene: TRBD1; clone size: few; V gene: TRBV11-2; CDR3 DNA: TGTGCCAGCAGCTTAGTTTTGTACAGGGGGCCCTACGAGCAGTACTTC; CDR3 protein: CASSLVLYRGPYEQYF
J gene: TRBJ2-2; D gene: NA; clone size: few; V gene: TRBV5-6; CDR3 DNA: TGTGCCAGCACCTCGCCGGGAGAGTCCGGGGAGCTGTTTTTT; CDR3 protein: CASTSPGESGELFF
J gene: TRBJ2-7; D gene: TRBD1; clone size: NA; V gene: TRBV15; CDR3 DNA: TGTGCCACCAGCGGGTTCGGGACAGGGTCATTCTACGAGCAGTACTTC; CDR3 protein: CATSGFGTGSFYEQYF
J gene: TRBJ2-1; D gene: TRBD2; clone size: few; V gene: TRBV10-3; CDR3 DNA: TGTGCCACTAGGGGGGGGCGGGAGGCCTACAATGAGCAGTTCTTC; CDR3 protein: CATRGGREAYNEQFF
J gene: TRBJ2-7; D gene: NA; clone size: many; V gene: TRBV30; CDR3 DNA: TGTGCCTGGGGACTTCCCGGATCAAAATACGAGCAGTACTTC; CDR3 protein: CAWGLPGSKYEQYF
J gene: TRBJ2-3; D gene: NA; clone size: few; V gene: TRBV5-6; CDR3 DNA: TGTGCCAGCAAGGACGGCCTGGGGACAGATACGCAGTATTTT; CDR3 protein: CASKDGLGTDTQYF
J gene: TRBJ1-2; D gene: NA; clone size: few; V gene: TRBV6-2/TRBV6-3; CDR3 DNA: TGTGCCAGCAGTATGAAGATTAACTATGGCTACACCTTC; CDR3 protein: CASSMKINYGYTF
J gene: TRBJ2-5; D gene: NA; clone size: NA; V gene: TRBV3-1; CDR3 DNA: TGTGCCAGCAGCCAAGACCGGCTAGCAGGCGAGACCCAGTACTTC; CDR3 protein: CASSQDRLAGETQYF
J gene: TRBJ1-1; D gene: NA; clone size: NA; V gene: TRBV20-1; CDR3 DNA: TGCAGTGCTAAGCAGGGGTTCAGCACTGAAGCTTTCTTT; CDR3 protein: CSAKQGFSTEAFF
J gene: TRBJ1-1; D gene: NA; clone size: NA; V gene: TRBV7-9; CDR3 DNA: TGTGCCAGCAGCCCCCGGGCACAGTCTTTCACTGAAGCTTTCTTT; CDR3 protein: CASSPRAQSFTEAFF
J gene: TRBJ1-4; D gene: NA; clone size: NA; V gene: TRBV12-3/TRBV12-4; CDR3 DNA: TGTGCCAGCAGTCCTCTCCCCGACGGGAAACTGTTTTTT; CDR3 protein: CASSPLPDGKLFF
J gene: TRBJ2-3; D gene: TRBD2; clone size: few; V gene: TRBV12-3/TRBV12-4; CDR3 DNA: TGTGCCAGCACCCGGCGTCGGGGGGTCACAGATACGCAGTATTTT; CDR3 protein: CASTRRRGVTDTQYF
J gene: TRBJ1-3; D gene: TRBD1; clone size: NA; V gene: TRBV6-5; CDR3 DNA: TGTGCCAGCAGTTACTCCGGACAGGGAACTGGAAACACCATATATTTT; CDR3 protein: CASSYSGQGTGNTIYF
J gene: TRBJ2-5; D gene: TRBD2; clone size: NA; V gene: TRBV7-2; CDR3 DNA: TGTGCCAGCAGCTTAGCGAGATACGGACTAGCGGAAGAGACCCAGTACTTC; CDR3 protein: CASSLARYGLAEETQYF
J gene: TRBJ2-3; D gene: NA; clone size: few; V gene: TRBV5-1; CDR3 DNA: TGCGCCAGCAGCTTGGCCGACATAGCAGATACGCAGTATTTT; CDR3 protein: CASSLADIADTQYF
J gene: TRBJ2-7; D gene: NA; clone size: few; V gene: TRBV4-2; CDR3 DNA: TGTGCCAGCAGCCAAGGCATCGGTGCCGAGCAGTACTTC; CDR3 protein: CASSQGIGAEQYF
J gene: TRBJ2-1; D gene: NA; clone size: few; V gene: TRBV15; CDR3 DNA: TGTGCCACCAGCAGTCTACCCGGGACGGGGACGAATGAGCAGTTCTTC; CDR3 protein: CATSSLPGTGTNEQFF
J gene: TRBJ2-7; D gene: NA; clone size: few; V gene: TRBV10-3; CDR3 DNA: TGTGCCATCAGATCTCACACGTACGAGCAGTACTTC; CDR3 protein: CAIRSHTYEQYF
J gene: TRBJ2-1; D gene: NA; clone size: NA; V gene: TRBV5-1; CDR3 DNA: TGCGCCAGCAGCTTGGTGGCCGATTCGGTTCGGGAGCAGTTCTTC; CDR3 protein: CASSLVADSVREQFF